The 9 T cell receptor beta chains below were found in one sample sequenced in a study of somatic mutations in cytotoxic T cells in rheumatoid arthritis (dated by TCRdb to about 2017). Preparation of the library involved the immunoSEQ multiplex PCR assay. This is the immuneACCESS table as TCRdb keeps it, with only in-frame sequences that have V and J called. A part of the clones is gone; compared with another copy, unresolved V genes explain less than half, and the rest is unexplained. The sample profile shows approximately 30,000 clones; roughly 87% of them were found once. The top ten clones comprise roughly 4.9% of the sample. What was sequenced was CD8+ T cells sorted from blood. These receptors were taken from a man aged 45 to 65 in good health.

The chain joins TRBV19 to TRBJ2-7, with TRBD2 as a possible D gene (5 bases). Trimming shortened V by 6 bases and J by 2 bases, and 8 bases separated the two germline ends. The CDR3 is 12 amino acids. Germline loops: CDR1 LNHDA, CDR2 SQIVND (reference sequence). The CDR3 DNA follows: TGTGCCAGTAGCGCGGGTCCCTACGAGCAGTACTTC. Its protein product is CASSAGPYEQYF.

The chain joins TRBV7-9 to TRBJ2-3; D gene ambiguous. Trimming shortened V by 5 bases and J by 1 base, and 13 bases separated the two germline ends. Germline-derived CDR1 and CDR2 are SEHNR and FQNEAQ (reference sequence). The CDR3 is made up of 15 amino acids. The chain's CDR3 is CASSPAPGRTDTQYF. In nucleotides, the CDR3 is TGTGCCAGCAGCCCTGCCCCGGGTCGCACAGATACGCAGTATTTT.

This clone is deemed medium-sized. The chain employs TRBV9 and TRBJ1-1; weak D call: TRBD1 (5 bases). CDR3 length: 17 residues. The V end was cut by 0 bases, the J end by 0 bases, with 15 bases between. The germline CDR1 and CDR2 sequences are SGDLS and YYNGEE. This CDR3 reads CASSVESLDSLNTEAFF. The CDR3 bases are TGTGCCAGCAGCGTAGAATCCCTCGACAGCTTGAACACTGAAGCTTTCTTT.

This chain's CDR3 is CASSLAFGDALSEAQYF. The CDR3 DNA is TGTGCCAGCAGCTTAGCCTTTGGGGACGCCCTGTCTGAGGCCCAGTACTTC. The chain links TRBV7-9 to TRBJ2-5; D may correspond to TRBD1 or TRBD2 (5 bases each). V lost 0 bases to trimming and J lost 9 bases, with 23 bases between them. This CDR3 comprises 17 residues. Germline CDR1 SEHNR, CDR2 FQNEAQ (reference sequence).

This chain's CDR3 is CASSLDISTDTQYF. CDR3 DNA: TGTGCCAGCAGCTTAGATATTAGCACAGATACGCAGTATTTT. The chain couples TRBV7-9 to TRBJ2-3; D is unresolved. The V gene lost 1 base and the J gene lost 0 bases, with 5 bases spanning the gap. The CDR3 extends over 14 amino acids. Germline V gene data show CDR1 as SEHNR and CDR2 as FQNEAQ (reference sequence).

This chain links TRBV27 with TRBJ1-3; 8 positions match TRBD1. This CDR3 contains 19 residues. The junction had 15 bases not matched to a gene; V was cut back by 5 bases and J by 0 bases. Germline V gene data show CDR1 as MNHEY and CDR2 as SMNVEV (reference sequence). The CDR3 loop is CASSPRGWTGPNSGNTIYF. In nucleotides, the CDR3 is TGTGCCAGCAGTCCTAGGGGATGGACAGGGCCTAACTCTGGAAACACCATATATTTT.

This chain links TRBV9 with TRBJ1-1; D unresolved. Trimming shortened V by 0 bases and J by 1 base, and 4 bases separated the two germline ends. The CDR3 sequence is 13 residues long. Germline V gene sequence: CDR1 SGDLS, CDR2 YYNGEE. The CDR3 nucleotides read TGTGCCAGCAGCGTAGAATGGAACACTGAAGCTTTCTTT. Translation gives CASSVEWNTEAFF.

This chain connects TRBV27 to TRBJ2-5; D possibly matches TRBD1 or TRBD2 (5 bases each). The CDR3 length is 15 residues. Germline V gives CDR1 MNHEY, CDR2 SMNVEV (reference sequence). V lost 1 base and J 3 bases, leaving 12 bases between the germline ends. For the CDR3, the DNA is TGTGCCAGCAGTTTATGGGGGACGGAGGAAGAGACCCAGTACTTC. This translates into CASSLWGTEEETQYF.

This sequence joins TRBV9 and TRBJ2-1, with 10 bases that match TRBD2. The CDR3 runs 16 residues. The V gene end was trimmed by 1 base and the J gene end by 7 bases; junction bases not matched to a gene: 8. Germline CDR1 reads SGDLS; CDR2 reads YYNGEE. The DNA of the CDR3 is TGTGCCAGCAGCGTAAGGCTAGCGGGAGTTCTTAATGAGCAGTTCTTC. Translating it yields CASSVRLAGVLNEQFF.